This T cell receptor beta chain was sequenced for a study of shared clonotypes between healthy human individuals. Methods used by the authors: With immunoSEQ giving junction-only sequences and no quality scores, filtering differed. TCRdb's copy holds only in-frame clones and misses some; the assay was immunoSEQ multiplex PCR. V, J and clone size were drawn from that table, and D and trimming were deduced from the DNA. Here the sample spans about 2.2 million clones, just over 90% being singletons. Only CD45RO-negative cells positively selected for CCR7 counted as naive CD8 cells, so terminally differentiated effector memory CD45RA+ cells were excluded. The CDR3 loop spans 15 amino acids.

The specimen was naive CD8+ T cells from PBMCs. The chain carries TRBV21-1 and TRBJ2-5. TRBV21-1 has pseudogene status. The receptor was derived from a man younger than 35 in good health. Some clones in this sample may be carry-over from other donors' samples. The CDR3 nucleotides read TGTGCCAGCAGCATACCGGGGGCGCATGAAGAGACCCAGTACTTC. It yields the protein CASSIPGAHEETQYF.